This T cell receptor (beta chain) appears in the sequencing data of a study of T-cell reconstitution after alpha-beta-depleted transplantation in children. Study-level findings and limits: Newly produced T cells mostly accounted for T-cell counts and diversity one year post-transplant. Surviving recipient T cells and thymic progenitors produced the high day-60 TCRbeta diversity seen in some patients.

This clonotype was observed a handful of times. Its antigen is unidentified. The TCRbeta library incorporated unique molecular identifiers. From the PCR reads, TCRdb called clonotypes with MiXCR, one entry per CDR3 protein. The table lists 130,000 to 150,000 distinct CDR3 sequences, 8% to 10% of them singletons, with less than 20% in the top ten. Germline CDR1 and CDR2: DFQATT and SNEGSKA (reference sequence). Trimming took off 7 bases at V and 3 bases at J, with 27 bases between the two ends. The CDR3 covers 17 residues. The sequencing used PBMCs, mostly from graft donor cells, collected 180 days after TCRalphabeta/CD19-depleted stem cell transplant. The clonotype was recovered from a female patient aged 2 to 10 who had a stem cell transplant for congenital amegakaryocytic thrombocytopenia, so the T cells may come from the graft donor. The rearrangement uses TRBV20-1 and TRBJ2-5, with D possibly being TRBD1 (6 bases). This CDR3 reads CSGQGWESLPLEETQYF. The CDR3 region has the DNA TGCAGTGGGCAGGGGTGGGAGAGCCTACCACTCGAAGAGACCCAGTACTTC.